This TCR beta chain came from a study of T cell clonotyping in hematopoietic cell transplantation. The CDR3 is 14 residues long. Germline CDR1 is MNHEY and CDR2 is SVGAGI. V was clipped by 6 bases and J by 2 bases, with 11 bases between them. Profiling relied on immunoSEQ multiplex PCR, and the TCRdb table lists in-frame clones only, not all of them. The table has about 16,000 clones, around 85% seen once. The receptor was derived from a woman between 40 and 50 years old in good health. Some clones in this sample may be carry-over from other donors' samples. Sequencing was done on a sample of peripheral blood mononuclear cells. This sequence joins TRBV6-5 and TRBJ1-5; D not certain. This CDR3 reads CASSRGPGNQPQHF. CDR3 bases: TGTGCCAGCAGCCGAGGCCCCGGCAATCAGCCCCAGCATTTT.